The present TCR beta chain was sequenced within a study of T cell changes during pregnancy in multiple sclerosis. TCRdb keeps only in-frame clones here, not all; method: immunoSEQ multiplex PCR. The table has fewer than 40,000 clones, 94% seen once. V trimming: 4 bases; J trimming: 6 bases; junction bases outside the gene matches: 7. The CDR3 sequence is 16 residues long. Germline V gene data show CDR1 as SGHAT and CDR2 as FQNNGV. The clonotype originates from a female donor with multiple sclerosis, enrolled in a pregnancy study. The chain carries TRBV11-2 and TRBJ1-4, with 11 bases matching TRBD1. The sample was CD4+ T cells from peripheral blood mononuclear cells, taken after pregnancy. The chain's CDR3 is CASSSIRTGGDEKLFF. The CDR3 region has the DNA TGTGCCAGCAGCTCCATACGGACAGGGGGCGATGAAAAACTGTTTTTT.